The clone carrying this T cell receptor (beta chain) appeared many times. This entry comes from a study of identical twins. TCRdb redid the calling of the 5' RACE reads with MiXCR, one entry per CDR3 protein. The top ten clones hold approximately 0.94% of a sample with some 660,000 distinct CDR3 sequences, under 9% of them seen once. The CDR3 is 15 amino acids. The V gene's germline CDR1 is DFQATT and CDR2 SNEGSKA (reference sequence). V was trimmed by 1 base and J by 4 bases, leaving 16 bases between them. The data were also submitted as part of a second study, on yellow fever vaccine responses in identical twins.

This receptor was identified in a woman aged 18-29 years in good health. The J gene is TRBJ2-5, the V gene TRBV20-1; perhaps TRBD2 as D (7 bases). Sequenced: PBMCs. The CDR3 reads CSARVALGGAETQYF. CDR3 bases: TGCAGTGCTAGAGTGGCCCTGGGGGGGGCAGAGACCCAGTACTTC.